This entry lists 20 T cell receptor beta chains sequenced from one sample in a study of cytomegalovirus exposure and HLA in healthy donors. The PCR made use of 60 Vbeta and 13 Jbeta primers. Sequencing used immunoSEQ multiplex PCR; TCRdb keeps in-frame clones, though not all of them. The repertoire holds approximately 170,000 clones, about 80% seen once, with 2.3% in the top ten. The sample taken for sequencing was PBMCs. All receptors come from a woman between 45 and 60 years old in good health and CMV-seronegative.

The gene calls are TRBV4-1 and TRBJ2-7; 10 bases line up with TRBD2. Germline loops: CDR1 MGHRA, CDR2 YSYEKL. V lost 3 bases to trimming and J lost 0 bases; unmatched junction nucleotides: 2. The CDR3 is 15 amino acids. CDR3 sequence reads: CASSQGLASSYEQYF. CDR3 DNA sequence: TGCGCCAGCAGCCAGGGACTAGCGAGCTCCTACGAGCAGTACTTC.

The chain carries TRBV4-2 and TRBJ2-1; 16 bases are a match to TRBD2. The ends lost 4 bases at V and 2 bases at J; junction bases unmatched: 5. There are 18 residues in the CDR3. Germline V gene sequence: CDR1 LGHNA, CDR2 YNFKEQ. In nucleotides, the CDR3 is TGTGCCAGCAGCCTGGGACTAGCGGGAGGGCCAGCCTACAATGAGCAGTTCTTC. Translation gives CASSLGLAGGPAYNEQFF.

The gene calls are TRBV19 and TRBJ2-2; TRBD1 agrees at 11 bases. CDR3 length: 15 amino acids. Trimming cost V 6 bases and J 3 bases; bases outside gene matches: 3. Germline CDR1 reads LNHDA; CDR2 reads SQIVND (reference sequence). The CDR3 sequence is CASSRTGGYTGELFF. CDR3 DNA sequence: TGTGCCAGTAGCCGGACAGGGGGCTACACCGGGGAGCTGTTTTTT.

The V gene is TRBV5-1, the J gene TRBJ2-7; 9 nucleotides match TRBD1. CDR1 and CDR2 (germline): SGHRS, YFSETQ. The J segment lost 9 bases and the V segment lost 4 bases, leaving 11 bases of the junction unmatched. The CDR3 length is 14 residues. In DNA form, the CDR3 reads TGCGCCAGCAGCCCCGGACAGGGGCACCGGTGGCAGTACTTC. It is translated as CASSPGQGHRWQYF.

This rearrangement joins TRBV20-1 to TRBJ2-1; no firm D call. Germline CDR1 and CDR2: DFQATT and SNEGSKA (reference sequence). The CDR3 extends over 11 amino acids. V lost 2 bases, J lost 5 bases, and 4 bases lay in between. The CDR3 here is CSARLNNEQFF. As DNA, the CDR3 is TGCAGTGCTAGACTAAACAATGAGCAGTTCTTC.

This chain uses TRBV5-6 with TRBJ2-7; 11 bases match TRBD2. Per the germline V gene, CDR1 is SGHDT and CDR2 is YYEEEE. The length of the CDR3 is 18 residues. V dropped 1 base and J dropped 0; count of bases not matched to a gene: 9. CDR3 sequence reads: CASSLSASGRYSSYEQYF. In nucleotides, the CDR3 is TGTGCCAGCAGCTTGAGTGCTAGCGGGAGGTATAGCTCCTACGAGCAGTACTTC.

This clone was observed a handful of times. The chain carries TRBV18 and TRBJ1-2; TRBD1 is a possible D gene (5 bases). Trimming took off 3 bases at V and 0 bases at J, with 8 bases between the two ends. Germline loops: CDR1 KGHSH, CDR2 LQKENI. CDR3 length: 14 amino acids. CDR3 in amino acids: CASSPGLTNYGYTF. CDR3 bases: TGTGCCAGCTCACCGGGACTGACTAACTATGGCTACACCTTC. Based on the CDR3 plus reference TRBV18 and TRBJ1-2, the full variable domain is NAGVMQNPRHLVRRRGQEARLRCSPMKGHSHVYWYRQLPEEGLKFMVYLQKENIIDESGMPKERFSAEFPKEGPSILRIQQVVRGDSAAYFCASSPGLTNYGYTFGSGTRLTVV.

The CDR3 nucleotides read TGTGCCAGCAGTCCTACGGGACTAGCGGCAGATACGCAGTATTTT. Translation gives CASSPTGLAADTQYF. This chain connects TRBV28 to TRBJ2-3, with 11 positions matching TRBD2. CDR1 is MDHEN, CDR2 SYDVKM, per germline. With V trimmed by 5 bases and J by 4 bases, 5 bases remained unmatched. The length of the CDR3 is 15 residues.

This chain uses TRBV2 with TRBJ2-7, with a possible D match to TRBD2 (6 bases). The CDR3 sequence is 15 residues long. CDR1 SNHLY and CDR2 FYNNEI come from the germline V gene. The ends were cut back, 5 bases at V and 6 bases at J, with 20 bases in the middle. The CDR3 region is CASSPTTTLAGEQYF. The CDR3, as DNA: TGTGCCAGCAGTCCTACCACTACACTAGCTGGCGAGCAGTACTTC.

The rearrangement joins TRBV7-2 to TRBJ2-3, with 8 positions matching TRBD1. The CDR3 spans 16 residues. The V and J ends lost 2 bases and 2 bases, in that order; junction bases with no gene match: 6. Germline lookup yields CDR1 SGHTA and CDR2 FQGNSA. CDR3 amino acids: CASSLLRDRYTDTQYF. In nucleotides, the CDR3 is TGTGCCAGCAGCTTACTCCGGGACAGGTACACAGATACGCAGTATTTT. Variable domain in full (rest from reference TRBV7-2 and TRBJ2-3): GAGVSQSPSNKVTEKGKDVELRCDPISGHTALYWYRQSLGQGLEFLIYFQGNSAPDKSGLPSDRFSAERTGGSVSTLTIQRTQQEDSAVYLCASSLLRDRYTDTQYFGPGTRLTVL.

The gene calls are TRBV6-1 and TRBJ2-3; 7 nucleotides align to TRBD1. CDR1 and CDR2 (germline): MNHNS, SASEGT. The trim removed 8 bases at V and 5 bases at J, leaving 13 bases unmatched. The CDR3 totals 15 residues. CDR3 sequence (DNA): TGTGCCAGCCTATATGGGCCAGGGGGACAAGATACGCAGTATTTT. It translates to CASLYGPGGQDTQYF.

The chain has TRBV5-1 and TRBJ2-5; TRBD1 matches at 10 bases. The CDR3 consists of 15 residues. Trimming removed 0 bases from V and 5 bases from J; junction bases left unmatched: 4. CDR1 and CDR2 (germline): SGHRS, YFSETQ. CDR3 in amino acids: CASSLGRGQGETQYF. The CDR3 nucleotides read TGCGCCAGCAGCTTGGGGCGGGGACAGGGGGAGACCCAGTACTTC.

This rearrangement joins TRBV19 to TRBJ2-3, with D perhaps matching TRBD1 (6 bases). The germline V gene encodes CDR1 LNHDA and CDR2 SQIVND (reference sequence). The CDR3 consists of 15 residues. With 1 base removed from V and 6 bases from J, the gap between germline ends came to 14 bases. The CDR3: CASSIGHRDWDTQYF. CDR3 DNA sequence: TGTGCCAGTAGTATAGGACACAGGGATTGGGATACGCAGTATTTT.

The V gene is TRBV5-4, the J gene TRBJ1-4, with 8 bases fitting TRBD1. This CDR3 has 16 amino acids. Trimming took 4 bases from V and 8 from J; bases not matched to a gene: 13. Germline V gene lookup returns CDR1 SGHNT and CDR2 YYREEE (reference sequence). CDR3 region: CASSPDRGPVGEKLFF. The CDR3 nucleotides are TGTGCCAGCAGCCCCGACAGGGGACCCGTGGGGGAAAAACTGTTTTTT.

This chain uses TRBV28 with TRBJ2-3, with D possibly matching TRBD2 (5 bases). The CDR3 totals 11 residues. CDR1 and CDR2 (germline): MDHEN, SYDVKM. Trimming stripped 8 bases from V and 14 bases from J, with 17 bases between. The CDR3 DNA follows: TGTGCCAGCCAAGACCCGGAGGTCCTGTATTTT. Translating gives CASQDPEVLYF.

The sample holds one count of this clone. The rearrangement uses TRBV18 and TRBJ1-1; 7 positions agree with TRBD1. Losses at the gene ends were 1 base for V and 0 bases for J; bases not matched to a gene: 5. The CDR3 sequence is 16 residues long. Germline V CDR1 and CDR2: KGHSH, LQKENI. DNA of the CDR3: TGTGCCAGCTCACCACTTGACAGGGCGGTGAACACTGAAGCTTTCTTT. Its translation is CASSPLDRAVNTEAFF. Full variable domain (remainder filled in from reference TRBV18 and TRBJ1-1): NAGVMQNPRHLVRRRGQEARLRCSPMKGHSHVYWYRQLPEEGLKFMVYLQKENIIDESGMPKERFSAEFPKEGPSILRIQQVVRGDSAAYFCASSPLDRAVNTEAFFGQGTRLTVV.

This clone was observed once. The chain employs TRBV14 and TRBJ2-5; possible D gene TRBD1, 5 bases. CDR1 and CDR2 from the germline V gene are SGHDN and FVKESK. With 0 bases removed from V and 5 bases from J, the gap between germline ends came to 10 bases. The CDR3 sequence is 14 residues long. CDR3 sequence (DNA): TGTGCCAGCAGCCAAGAAGGGGCAGTGGAGACCCAGTACTTC. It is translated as CASSQEGAVETQYF.

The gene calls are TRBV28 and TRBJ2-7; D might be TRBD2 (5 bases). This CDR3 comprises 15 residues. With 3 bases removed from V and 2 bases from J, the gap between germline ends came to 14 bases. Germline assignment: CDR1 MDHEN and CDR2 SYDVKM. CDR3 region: CASSFEGSVTYEQYF. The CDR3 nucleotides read TGTGCCAGCAGTTTCGAGGGTTCCGTAACCTACGAGCAGTACTTC.

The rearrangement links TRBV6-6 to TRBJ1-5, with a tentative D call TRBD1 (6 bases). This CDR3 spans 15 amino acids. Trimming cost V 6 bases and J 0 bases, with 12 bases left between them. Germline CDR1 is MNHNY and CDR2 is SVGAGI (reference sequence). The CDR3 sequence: CASSPGESSNQPQHF. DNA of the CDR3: TGTGCCAGCAGCCCAGGGGAGAGTAGCAATCAGCCCCAGCATTTT.

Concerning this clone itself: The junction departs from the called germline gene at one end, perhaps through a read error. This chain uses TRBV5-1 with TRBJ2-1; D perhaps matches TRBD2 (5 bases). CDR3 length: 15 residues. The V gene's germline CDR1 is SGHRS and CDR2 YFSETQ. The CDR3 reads CASSLDSASYDEQFF. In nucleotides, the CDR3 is TGCGCCAGCAGCTTGGATTCGGCTAGCTACGATGAGCAGTTCTTC.